A single sample is the source of the 14 T cell receptor beta chains below, sequenced in a study of vaccination effects on CD4 cells after COVID-19. Antigen-specific CD4+ T cells expanded by the ViraFEST assay with viral peptide pools were then sequenced. Culture proceeded for about 11 days, and CD4+ T cells were then isolated. Vaccine recipients, nucleocapsid antibody negative, had no prior SARS-CoV-2 infection. Here immunoSEQ multiplex PCR was the method, and the copy in TCRdb shows in-frame clones only, minus some. The sample lists tens of thousands of clones; under 85% were seen once. These receptors' targets are unknown. The sample here was CD4+ T cells from PBMCs cultured with HCoV-NL63 spike peptides, taken before COVID-19 vaccination. These receptors were taken from a human donor who received a COVID-19 vaccine.

This chain joins TRBV5-8 and TRBJ1-1, with 8 bases that match TRBD1. V lost 7 bases to trimming and J lost 0 bases; unmatched junction nucleotides: 17. Germline values: CDR1 SGHTS, CDR2 YDEGEE. The CDR3 totals 18 residues. The CDR3 region has the DNA TGTGCCAGCCCAAATTATGTGTGGGACAGGAGACTGAACACTGAAGCTTTCTTT. It translates to CASPNYVWDRRLNTEAFF.

V and J are TRBV5-1 and TRBJ2-4; D not certain. V was cut by 0 bases and J by 0 bases, with 1 base left in between. The germline V gene encodes CDR1 SGHRS and CDR2 YFSETQ. The CDR3 is made up of 13 amino acids. The CDR3 sequence: CASSLEAKNIQYF. DNA for the CDR3: TGCGCCAGCAGCTTGGAAGCCAAAAACATTCAGTACTTC.

This chain uses TRBV20-1 with TRBJ1-1, with a tentative D call TRBD1 (5 bases). Germline lookup yields CDR1 DFQATT and CDR2 SNEGSKA (reference sequence). Deletions cut 3 bases from V and 6 bases from J, with 17 bases between. CDR3 length equals 14 residues. CDR3 coding DNA: TGCAGTGCTAGTCCCGGCGGGGCCATGGCTGAAGCTTTCTTT. The encoded protein is CSASPGGAMAEAFF.

The V call is TRBV5-4, the J call TRBJ1-2; weak D call: TRBD1 (5 bases). This CDR3 contains 14 residues. The V and J ends lost 0 bases and 4 bases respectively, with 10 bases between them. Germline V gene data show CDR1 as SGHNT and CDR2 as YYREEE (reference sequence). CDR3 loop: CASSLGQTGYGYTF. CDR3 DNA sequence: TGTGCCAGCAGCTTGGGACAGACCGGCTATGGCTACACCTTC.

This chain uses TRBV3-1 (or the pseudogene TRBV3-2) with TRBJ2-1; TRBD2 is a possible D gene (5 bases). CDR3 size: 15 residues. The V end lost 4 bases, the J end lost 8 bases, and 18 bases lay between the germline ends. The germline gives CDR1 LGHDT, CDR2 YNNKEL (reference sequence). The CDR3 nucleotides read TGTGCCAGCAGCCGACTAATGCGATCTATGGATGAGCAGTTCTTC. Translated: CASSRLMRSMDEQFF.

This clone came up once. This CDR3 reads CASSLDRQNYGYTF. The DNA of the CDR3 is TGTGCCAGCAGCTTGGACAGACAGAACTATGGCTACACCTTC. The chain has TRBV5-4 and TRBJ1-2; possibly TRBD1 for D (5 bases). The CDR3 spans 14 residues. From germline, CDR1 is SGHNT and CDR2 YYREEE (reference sequence). Trimming removed 0 bases at V and 2 bases at J, with 8 bases between.

V is TRBV19 and J is TRBJ1-2; D may be TRBD1 (6 bases). Trimming pared 7 bases from V and 4 bases from J, leaving 13 bases between. This CDR3 spans 13 amino acids. Per the germline V gene, CDR1 is LNHDA and CDR2 is SQIVND (reference sequence). This CDR3 is CASNNLGAYGYTF. CDR3 nucleotides: TGTGCCAGTAACAACCTGGGGGCCTATGGCTACACCTTC.

The chain employs TRBV6-6 and TRBJ2-3; tentatively, D is TRBD1 (6 bases). This CDR3 region has 17 residues. The V end lost 5 bases, the J end lost 5 bases, and 23 bases lay between the germline ends. Germline V CDR1 and CDR2: MNHNY, SVGAGI (reference sequence). This CDR3 reads CASSPTAGRGRGDTQYF. The CDR3 region has the DNA TGTGCCAGCAGTCCGACCGCGGGCAGGGGTCGAGGAGATACGCAGTATTTT.

The CDR3 sequence is CASSLSGGVAPLHF. The CDR3 DNA reads TGTGCCAGCAGTCTCTCAGGGGGCGTGGCACCCCTCCACTTT. The chain links TRBV7-3 to TRBJ1-6, with 8 bases aligning to TRBD1. From germline, CDR1 is SGHTA and CDR2 FQGTGA. This CDR3 contains 14 residues. J was trimmed by 11 bases and V by 6 bases; bases with no gene match: 9.

CDR3 region: CAISAVGTNTGELFF. In DNA, the CDR3 is TGTGCCATCAGTGCGGTAGGGACGAACACCGGGGAGCTGTTTTTT. This chain links TRBV10-3 with TRBJ2-2; no clear D. Per the germline V gene, CDR1 is ENHRY and CDR2 is SYGVKD. CDR3 length equals 15 residues. The ends were cut back, 4 bases at V and 0 bases at J, with 9 bases in the middle.

CDR3 in DNA: TGTGCCAGCTCACCCCGAGCGGGGTCGGGGGAGCAGTACGTC. Encoded protein: CASSPRAGSGEQYV. The chain uses TRBV18 and TRBJ2-7; 7 bases are a match to TRBD2. Trimming took 3 bases from V and 7 from J; bases not matched to a gene: 9. The germline CDR1 and CDR2 sequences are KGHSH and LQKENI. CDR3 length equals 14 residues.

J is TRBJ1-4 and V is TRBV15, with 7 bases fitting TRBD1. The V segment lost 0 bases and the J segment 8 bases; nucleotides outside the gene matches: 6. In germline, CDR1 is LNHNV, CDR2 YYDKDF (reference sequence). The CDR3 has 15 residues. CDR3 sequence: CATSRDGRGLEKLFF. The DNA of the CDR3 is TGTGCCACCAGCAGAGATGGGAGGGGGCTGGAAAAACTGTTTTTT.

The chain couples TRBV5-5 to TRBJ2-7; D is uncertain. This CDR3 spans 16 amino acids. Trimming took 0 bases from V and 7 from J, leaving 20 bases between them. Germline V gives CDR1 SGHKS, CDR2 YYEKEE (reference sequence). Here the CDR3 reads CASSLAINSGGWEQYV. CDR3 DNA: TGTGCCAGCAGCTTGGCGATAAATTCGGGTGGATGGGAGCAGTACGTC.

V usage is TRBV6-1 and J usage is TRBJ1-2, with TRBD1 as a possible D gene (5 bases). The ends were cut back, 6 bases at V and 4 bases at J, with 9 bases in the middle. The CDR3 is made up of 12 amino acids. The V gene's germline CDR1 is MNHNS and CDR2 SASEGT. The CDR3 region is CASSRDSYGYTF. The CDR3 DNA follows: TGTGCCAGCAGCCGCGACAGCTATGGCTACACCTTC.